Listed below are T cell receptor beta chains from one sample, sequenced in a study of identical twins. TCRdb itself ran the 5' RACE reads through MiXCR, one entry per CDR3 protein. The table has about 690,000 distinct CDR3 sequences, around 20% seen once. The same sample was also used in a study of T cells expressing NK-cell markers.

Source material: PBMCs. The source is a woman aged 18-35 years in good health. CDR3s include the opening cysteine and the closing phenylalanine or tryptophan. Fields, in order: clone size, V gene, J gene, D gene, CDR3 protein, CDR3 DNA. A D gene is named only where the DNA matches it firmly. Size tells how often a clone was seen (once, few, many) or the class of an expanded clone, and some rows leave it out.

size: .; V: TRBV20-1; J: TRBJ2-7; D: TRBD2; CDR3: CSASSPGRGSSYEQYF; DNA: TGCAGTGCTAGTTCCCCTGGGCGGGGGAGCTCCTACGAGCAGTACTTC
size: few; V: TRBV5-1; J: TRBJ2-5; D: .; CDR3: CASRADQETQYF; DNA: TGCGCCAGCCGAGCGGATCAAGAGACCCAGTACTTC
size: .; V: TRBV5-1; J: TRBJ2-5; D: .; CDR3: CASSLGGTSNKGLETQYF; DNA: TGCGCCAGCAGCTTGGGGGGGACTTCCAACAAGGGGTTGGAGACCCAGTACTTC
size: .; V: TRBV3-1; J: TRBJ1-1; D: TRBD1; CDR3: CASSQADREAFF; DNA: TGTGCCAGCAGCCAGGCGGACAGGGAAGCTTTCTTT
size: .; V: TRBV27; J: TRBJ1-4; D: .; CDR3: CASKASLIEKLFF; DNA: TGTGCCAGCAAGGCCAGTCTTATTGAAAAACTGTTTTTT
size: .; V: TRBV10-3; J: TRBJ1-5; D: .; CDR3: CAIVDSEFENQPQHF; DNA: TGTGCCATCGTTGACAGCGAATTTGAAAATCAGCCCCAGCATTTT
size: few; V: TRBV10-1; J: TRBJ2-1; D: .; CDR3: CASSDREQFF; DNA: TGCGCCAGCAGCGACAGGGAGCAGTTCTTC
size: many; V: TRBV12-3/TRBV12-4; J: TRBJ2-5; D: TRBD2; CDR3: CASSSQSGRTETQYF; DNA: TGTGCCAGCAGTTCCCAAAGCGGGAGGACCGAGACCCAGTACTTC
size: .; V: TRBV20-1; J: TRBJ2-1; D: .; CDR3: CSAAPRGAGTYNEQFF; DNA: TGCAGTGCTGCCCCCAGGGGAGCGGGAACCTACAATGAGCAGTTCTTC
size: few; V: TRBV15; J: TRBJ2-7; D: TRBD1; CDR3: CATSETGGLYEQYF; DNA: TGTGCCACCAGCGAGACAGGGGGCCTATACGAGCAGTACTTC
size: .; V: TRBV12-3/TRBV12-4; J: TRBJ1-5; D: .; CDR3: CASSVVSSNQPQHF; DNA: TGTGCCAGCAGCGTTGTGAGTTCTAATCAGCCCCAGCATTTT
size: many; V: TRBV3-1; J: TRBJ2-7; D: .; CDR3: CASSQLPGSSEQYF; DNA: TGTGCCAGCAGCCAACTTCCAGGGTCGTCCGAGCAGTACTTC
size: .; V: TRBV20-1; J: TRBJ2-7; D: .; CDR3: CSARDPTRLDEQYF; DNA: TGCAGTGCTAGGGACCCGACTAGGCTGGACGAGCAGTACTTC
size: few; V: TRBV20-1; J: TRBJ2-3; D: TRBD2; CDR3: CSADREGDTQYF; DNA: TGCAGTGCTGACCGGGAGGGAGATACGCAGTATTTT
size: .; V: TRBV30; J: TRBJ2-7; D: TRBD2; CDR3: CAWSVRRTSGSYEQYF; DNA: TGTGCCTGGAGTGTACGGAGGACTAGCGGGAGTTACGAGCAGTACTTC
size: .; V: TRBV13; J: TRBJ1-1; D: .; CDR3: CASSSTGQGAFF; DNA: TGTGCCAGCAGCTCCACAGGGCAGGGAGCTTTCTTT
size: .; V: TRBV7-2; J: TRBJ2-2; D: .; CDR3: CASSPFRDGELFF; DNA: TGTGCCAGCAGCCCCTTTCGGGACGGGGAGCTGTTTTTT
size: .; V: TRBV4-2; J: TRBJ2-2; D: TRBD2; CDR3: CASSQGTSGRTGELFF; DNA: TGTGCCAGCAGCCAGGGGACTAGCGGGAGAACCGGGGAGCTGTTTTTT
size: .; V: TRBV12-3/TRBV12-4; J: TRBJ2-1; D: .; CDR3: CASSWRGRGDEQFF; DNA: TGTGCCAGCAGTTGGAGGGGGCGAGGCGATGAGCAGTTCTTC
size: .; V: TRBV6-5; J: TRBJ2-2; D: .; CDR3: CASSYISIELDTGELFF; DNA: TGTGCCAGCAGTTACATATCAATAGAACTAGACACCGGGGAGCTGTTTTTT
size: few; V: TRBV27; J: TRBJ2-3; D: .; CDR3: CASSFDRFYTDTQYF; DNA: TGTGCCAGCAGTTTCGACAGATTCTACACAGATACGCAGTATTTT
size: many; V: TRBV12-5; J: TRBJ1-5; D: .; CDR3: CASVDDYQNQPQHF; DNA: TGTGCTAGTGTCGACGACTACCAGAATCAGCCCCAGCATTTT
size: .; V: TRBV20-1; J: TRBJ1-1; D: TRBD1; CDR3: CSADRGAEAFF; DNA: TGCAGTGCTGACAGGGGTGCTGAAGCTTTCTTT
size: few; V: TRBV11-2; J: TRBJ2-3; D: .; CDR3: CASSETSFSTDTQYF; DNA: TGTGCCAGCAGCGAGACTAGTTTCAGCACAGATACGCAGTATTTT
size: .; V: TRBV7-2; J: TRBJ2-1; D: .; CDR3: CASGSGDTHYNEQFF; DNA: TGTGCCAGCGGGTCGGGGGACACCCACTACAATGAGCAGTTCTTC
size: .; V: TRBV15; J: TRBJ1-5; D: .; CDR3: CATSRVGENQPQHF; DNA: TGTGCCACCAGCAGAGTAGGGGAGAATCAGCCCCAGCATTTT
size: .; V: TRBV20-1; J: TRBJ2-1; D: TRBD2; CDR3: CSARGRGGSSYNEQFF; DNA: TGCAGTGCTAGAGGGCGGGGGGGTAGCTCCTACAATGAGCAGTTCTTC
size: few; V: TRBV3-1; J: TRBJ2-3; D: TRBD2; CDR3: CASSRNNLAGLSTDTQYF; DNA: TGTGCCAGCAGCCGAAATAATCTAGCGGGGCTTAGCACAGATACGCAGTATTTT
size: .; V: TRBV12-3/TRBV12-4; J: TRBJ1-1; D: .; CDR3: CASSSTFGWAFF; DNA: TGTGCCAGCAGTTCGACTTTCGGTTGGGCTTTCTTT
size: few; V: TRBV7-9; J: TRBJ2-1; D: TRBD1; CDR3: CASSFGRGLIDEQFF; DNA: TGTGCCAGCAGCTTCGGAAGGGGGCTTATCGATGAGCAGTTCTTC
size: few; V: TRBV27; J: TRBJ2-1; D: .; CDR3: CASSWDGSNNEQFF; DNA: TGTGCCAGCAGTTGGGACGGGAGCAACAATGAGCAGTTCTTC
size: .; V: TRBV20-1; J: TRBJ1-1; D: .; CDR3: CSARGSRGNTEAFF; DNA: TGCAGTGCTAGGGGGTCCAGGGGGAACACTGAAGCTTTCTTT
size: few; V: TRBV12-3/TRBV12-4; J: TRBJ1-6; D: .; CDR3: CASSPRGGGYNSPLHF; DNA: TGTGCCAGCAGCCCTCGGGGAGGGGGCTATAATTCACCCCTCCACTTT
size: .; V: TRBV12-3/TRBV12-4; J: TRBJ1-2; D: .; CDR3: CASSLGPLGYNYGYTF; DNA: TGTGCCAGCAGTTTAGGCCCTCTGGGTTACAACTATGGCTACACCTTC
size: few; V: TRBV11-1; J: TRBJ2-3; D: .; CDR3: CASSLETGSTDTQYF; DNA: TGTGCCAGCAGCCTCGAGACAGGAAGCACAGATACGCAGTATTTT
size: once; V: TRBV12-3/TRBV12-4; J: TRBJ2-3; D: .; CDR3: CASSWATGYTDTQYF; DNA: TGTGCCAGCAGTTGGGCGACGGGGTACACAGATACGCAGTATTTT
size: .; V: TRBV6-2/TRBV6-3; J: TRBJ2-7; D: .; CDR3: CASRGLTYEQYF; DNA: TGTGCCAGCAGAGGACTTACCTACGAGCAGTACTTC
size: .; V: TRBV6-5; J: TRBJ2-1; D: .; CDR3: CASRSPRGEQFF; DNA: TGTGCCAGCAGAAGTCCCAGAGGGGAGCAGTTCTTC
size: few; V: TRBV6-1; J: TRBJ2-7; D: .; CDR3: CASSRGRVSYEQYF; DNA: TGTGCCAGCAGCCGCGGTAGGGTCTCCTACGAGCAGTACTTC
size: many; V: TRBV20-1; J: TRBJ2-7; D: .; CDR3: CSARRDSVEQYF; DNA: TGCAGTGCTAGGCGGGACTCAGTCGAGCAGTACTTC
size: .; V: TRBV12-3/TRBV12-4; J: TRBJ1-1; D: .; CDR3: CASGSGGEAFF; DNA: TGTGCCAGCGGAAGTGGAGGAGAAGCTTTCTTT
size: .; V: TRBV20-1; J: TRBJ2-3; D: .; CDR3: CSARPTYTDTQYF; DNA: TGCAGTGCTAGACCAACCTACACAGATACGCAGTATTTT
size: few; V: TRBV6-5; J: TRBJ2-3; D: TRBD2; CDR3: CASRSTSGRRTDTQYF; DNA: TGTGCCAGCAGGTCTACTAGCGGGAGGAGGACAGATACGCAGTATTTT
size: .; V: TRBV29-1; J: TRBJ2-7; D: .; CDR3: CSARMGAFIGEQYF; DNA: TGCAGCGCCCGCATGGGTGCGTTCATCGGCGAGCAGTACTTC